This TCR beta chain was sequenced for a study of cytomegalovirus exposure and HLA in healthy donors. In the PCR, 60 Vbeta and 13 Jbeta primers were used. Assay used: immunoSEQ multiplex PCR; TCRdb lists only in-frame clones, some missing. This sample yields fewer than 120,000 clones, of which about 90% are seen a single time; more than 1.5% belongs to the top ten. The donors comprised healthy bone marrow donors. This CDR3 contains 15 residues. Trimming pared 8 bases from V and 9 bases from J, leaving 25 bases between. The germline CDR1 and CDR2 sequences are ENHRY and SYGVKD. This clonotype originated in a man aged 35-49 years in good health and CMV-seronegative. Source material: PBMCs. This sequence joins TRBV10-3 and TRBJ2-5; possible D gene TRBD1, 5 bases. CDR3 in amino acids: CAISADSPIYEAQYF. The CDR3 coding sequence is TGTGCCATCTCAGCCGACAGTCCGATATACGAGGCCCAGTACTTC.